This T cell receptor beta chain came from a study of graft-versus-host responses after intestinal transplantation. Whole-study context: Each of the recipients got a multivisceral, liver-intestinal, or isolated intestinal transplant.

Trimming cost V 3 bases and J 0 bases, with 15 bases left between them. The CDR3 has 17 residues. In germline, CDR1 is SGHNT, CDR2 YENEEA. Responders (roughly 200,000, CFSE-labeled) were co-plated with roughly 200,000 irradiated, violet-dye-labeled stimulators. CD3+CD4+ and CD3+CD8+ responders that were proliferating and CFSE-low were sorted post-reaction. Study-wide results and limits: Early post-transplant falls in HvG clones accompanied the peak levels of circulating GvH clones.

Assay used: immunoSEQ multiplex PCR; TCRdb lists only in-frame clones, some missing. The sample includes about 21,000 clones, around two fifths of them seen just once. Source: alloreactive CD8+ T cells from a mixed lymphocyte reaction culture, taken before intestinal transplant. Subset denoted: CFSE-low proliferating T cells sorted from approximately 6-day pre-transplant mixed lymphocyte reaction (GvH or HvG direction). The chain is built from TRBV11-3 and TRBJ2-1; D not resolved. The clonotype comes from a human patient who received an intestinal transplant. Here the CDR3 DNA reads TGTGCCAGCAGCTTCCGTCTTGGGTACAGCTCCTACAATGAGCAGTTCTTC. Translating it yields CASSFRLGYSSYNEQFF.